A selection of T cell receptor beta chains follows, all from one sample in a study of cytomegalovirus exposure and HLA in healthy donors. Sequenced by immunoSEQ multiplex PCR; TCRdb stores in-frame clones only, minus some. The sample consists of about 180,000 clones, 77% of them appearing once. The sequencing input was PBMCs. The origin of the receptors is an older woman in good health and CMV-seropositive. Each CDR3 is given with its conserved first and last residue. The D gene is left open where the match is weak. Clone size, where shown, is once, few, many, or a class for clones that have expanded.

NA NA TRBJ2-5 TRBV9 14 TGTGCCAGCAGCGCGGAACAGGGTCAGGAGACCCAGTACTTC CASSAEQGQETQYF
NA TRBD1 TRBJ1-1 TRBV15 15 TGTGCCACCCTGCCGACAGGGGGAGTGAACACTGAAGCTTTCTTT CATLPTGGVNTEAFF
NA NA TRBJ2-7 TRBV28 14 TGTGCCAGCAGTTTCTCCGGGACAACCTACGAGCAGTACTTC CASSFSGTTYEQYF
NA NA TRBJ1-1 TRBV10-3 12 TGTGCCATCAGTGAGTCACTGACTGAAGCTTTCTTT CAISESLTEAFF
once NA TRBJ1-2 TRBV14 13 TGTGCCAGCAGCCAAGTACCAGGGAAGGGCTACACCTTC CASSQVPGKGYTF
NA TRBD2 TRBJ2-7 TRBV27 18 TGTGCCAGCAGACGGGGGACTAGCGGGAGGAAAAGGGGCTACGAGCAGTACTTC CASRRGTSGRKRGYEQYF
few TRBD2 TRBJ2-1 TRBV5-1 15 TGCGCCAGCAGCTTACTAGCGGCAAGATACAATGAGCAGTTCTTC CASSLLAARYNEQFF
once TRBD1 TRBJ1-2 TRBV9 14 TGTGCCAGCAGCGTTGGGGACAGGGTTGGAGGCTACACCTTC CASSVGDRVGGYTF
NA NA TRBJ2-7 TRBV6-1 13 TGTGCCAGCAGCCGCGGACTTTTCTACGAGCAGTACTTC CASSRGLFYEQYF
once TRBD2 TRBJ2-1 TRBV6-5 14 TGTGCTACCAGCTCTACTAGCGGGAGGGATGAGCAGTTCTTC CATSSTSGRDEQFF
NA NA TRBJ2-1 TRBV10-3 13 TGTGCCATCAGTGGGCGGGTCCGTAATGAGCAGTTCTTC CAISGRVRNEQFF
NA NA TRBJ1-2 TRBV6-6 15 TGTGCCAGCAGTAAAATTTTCCAGGAAAACTATGGCTACACCTTC CASSKIFQENYGYTF
few TRBD2 TRBJ2-3 TRBV4-1 17 TGCGCCAGCAGCCAAGATAGCCTAGCGGGAGATGTAGATACGCAGTATTTT CASSQDSLAGDVDTQYF
NA TRBD1 TRBJ1-2 TRBV29-1 11 TGCAGCGAAGGGGGCTCACGTGGCTACACCTTC CSEGGSRGYTF
NA NA TRBJ2-1 TRBV1 20 TGCACCAGCAGCCAAGTTCCCGGGACTAGCGGGAGGGCCGTGAACAATGAGCAGTTCTTC CTSSQVPGTSGRAVNNEQFF
NA TRBD2 TRBJ2-3 TRBV4-2 17 TGTGCCAGCAGCCAAGATGTAGCGGGGTCGGGCACAGATACGCAGTATTTT CASSQDVAGSGTDTQYF
NA NA TRBJ1-2 TRBV28 14 TGTGCCAGCAGTTTTCAGGGGCCGAGGGTAGGCTACACCTTC CASSFQGPRVGYTF
NA TRBD1 TRBJ2-3 TRBV5-1 15 TGCGCCAGCAGCTTTGAGGACAGGAGCACAGATACGCAGTATTTT CASSFEDRSTDTQYF
NA TRBD2 TRBJ2-1 TRBV5-1 17 TGCGCCAGCAGCCTTAGGACTAGCGGGAGCCCCTACAATGAGCAGTTCTTC CASSLRTSGSPYNEQFF